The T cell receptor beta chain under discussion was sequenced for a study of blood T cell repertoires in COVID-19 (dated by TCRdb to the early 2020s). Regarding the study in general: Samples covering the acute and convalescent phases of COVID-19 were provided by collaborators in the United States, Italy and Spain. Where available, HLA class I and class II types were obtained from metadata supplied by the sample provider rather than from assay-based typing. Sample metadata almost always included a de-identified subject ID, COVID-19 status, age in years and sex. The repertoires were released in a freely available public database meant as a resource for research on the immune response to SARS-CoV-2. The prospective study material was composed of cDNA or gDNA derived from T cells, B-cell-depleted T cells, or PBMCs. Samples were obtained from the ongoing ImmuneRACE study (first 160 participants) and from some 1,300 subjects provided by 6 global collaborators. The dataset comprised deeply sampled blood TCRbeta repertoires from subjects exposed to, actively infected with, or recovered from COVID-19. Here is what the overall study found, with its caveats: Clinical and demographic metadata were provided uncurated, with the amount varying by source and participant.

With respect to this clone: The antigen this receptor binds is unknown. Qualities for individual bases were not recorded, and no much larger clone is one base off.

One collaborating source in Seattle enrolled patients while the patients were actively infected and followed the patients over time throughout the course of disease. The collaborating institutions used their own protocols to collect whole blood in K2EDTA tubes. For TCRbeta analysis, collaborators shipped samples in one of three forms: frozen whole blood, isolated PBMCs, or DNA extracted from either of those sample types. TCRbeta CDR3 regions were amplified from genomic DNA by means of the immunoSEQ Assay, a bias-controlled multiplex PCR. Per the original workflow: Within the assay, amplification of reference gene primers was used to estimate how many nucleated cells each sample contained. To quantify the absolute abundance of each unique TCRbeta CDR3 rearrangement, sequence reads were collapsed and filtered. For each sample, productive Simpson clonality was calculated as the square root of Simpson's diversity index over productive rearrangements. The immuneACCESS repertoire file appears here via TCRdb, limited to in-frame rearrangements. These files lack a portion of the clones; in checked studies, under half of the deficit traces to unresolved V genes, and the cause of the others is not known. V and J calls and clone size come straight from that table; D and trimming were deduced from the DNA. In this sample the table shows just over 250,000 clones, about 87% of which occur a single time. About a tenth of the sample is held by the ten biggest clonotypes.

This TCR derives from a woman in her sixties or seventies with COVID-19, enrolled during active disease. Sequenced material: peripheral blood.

The CDR3 corresponds to CASTGVMNEQYF. The DNA is as follows: TGTGCCAGCACAGGGGTTATGAACGAGCAGTACTTC. The sequence is built from TRBV7-2 and TRBJ2-7; a tentative D call is TRBD1 (6 bases match). Looking up the germline V gene yields CDR1 SGHTA and CDR2 FQGNSA. Trimming takes 7 bases from V and 5 bases from J, and the germline ends sit 12 bases apart. Spanning cysteine to phenylalanine, the CDR3 consists of 12 amino acids. Just CDR3 DNA is preserved here, 36 bases in frame from base 1.